The present entry profiles one TCR beta chain with its context. What it binds is unknown. Unique molecular identifiers (one per individual cDNA molecule) were attached. TCRdb reprocessed the 5' RACE reads via MiXCR and lists one record per CDR3 protein. This table holds more than 65,000 distinct CDR3 sequences, approximately 12% found once. The source of the sample is a study of early T cells in non-severe SARS-CoV-2 infection. Study information: Sequencing input comprised bulk RNA from unsorted whole blood; chain pairing was not available.

Study results and limitations: VDJdb matching, biased toward anti-spike CD8 responses, missed private and CD4 specificities.

Sequenced: whole blood. This receptor was identified in an adult who was a healthcare worker with PCR-confirmed SARS-CoV-2 infection or an uninfected control (not recorded which).

CDR3 DNA sequence: TGTGCCAGCAGTTACAGTGAAGCTTTCTTT. Residues: CASSYSEAFF. The chain carries TRBV6-1 and TRBJ1-1; D is unclear. This CDR3 comprises 10 residues. Trimming left V 5 bases short and J 7 bases short, with 5 bases between. Germline CDR1 reads MNHNS; CDR2 reads SASEGT.